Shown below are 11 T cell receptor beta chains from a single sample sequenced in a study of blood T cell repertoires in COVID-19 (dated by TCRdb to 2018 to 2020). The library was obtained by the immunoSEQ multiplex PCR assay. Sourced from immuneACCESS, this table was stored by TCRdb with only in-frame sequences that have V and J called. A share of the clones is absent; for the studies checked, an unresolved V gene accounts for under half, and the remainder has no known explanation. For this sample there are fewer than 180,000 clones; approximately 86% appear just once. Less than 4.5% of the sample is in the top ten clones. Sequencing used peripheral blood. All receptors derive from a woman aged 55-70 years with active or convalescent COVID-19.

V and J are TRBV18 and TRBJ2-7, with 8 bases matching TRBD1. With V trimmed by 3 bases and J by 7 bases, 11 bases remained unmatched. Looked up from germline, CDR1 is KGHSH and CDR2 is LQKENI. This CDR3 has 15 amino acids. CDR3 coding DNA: TGTGCCAGCTCACCTTTTGGGCAGGGGGCGGATGAGCAGTACTTC. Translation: CASSPFGQGADEQYF.

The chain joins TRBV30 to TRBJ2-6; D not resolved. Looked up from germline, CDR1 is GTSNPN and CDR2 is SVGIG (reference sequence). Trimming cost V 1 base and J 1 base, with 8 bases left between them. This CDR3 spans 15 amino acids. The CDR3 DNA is TGTGCCTGGAGTGCAGACTGGTCTGGGGCCAACGTCCTGACTTTC. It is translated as CAWSADWSGANVLTF.

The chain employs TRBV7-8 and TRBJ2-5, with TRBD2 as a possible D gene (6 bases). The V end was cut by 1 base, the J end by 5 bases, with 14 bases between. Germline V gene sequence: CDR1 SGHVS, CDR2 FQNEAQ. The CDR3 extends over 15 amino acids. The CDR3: CASSLVFGEDETQYF. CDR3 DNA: TGTGCCAGCAGCTTAGTATTCGGGGAGGACGAGACCCAGTACTTC.

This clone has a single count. CDR3 DNA sequence: TGTGCCAGCAACCCCACAGGGCGCCTCAATTCACCCCTCCACTTT. Amino acid sequence: CASNPTGRLNSPLHF. The J gene is TRBJ1-6, the V gene TRBV6-5; tentative D call: TRBD1 (6 bases). This CDR3 has 15 amino acids. V lost 7 bases, J lost 7 bases, and 17 bases lay in between. In germline, CDR1 is MNHEY, CDR2 SVGAGI.

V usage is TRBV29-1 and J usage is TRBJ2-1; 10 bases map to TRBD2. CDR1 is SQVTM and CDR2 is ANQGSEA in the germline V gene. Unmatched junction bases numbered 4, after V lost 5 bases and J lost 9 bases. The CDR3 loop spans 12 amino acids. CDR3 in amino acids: CSVSLAGAEQFF. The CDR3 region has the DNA TGCAGCGTTTCCCTAGCGGGGGCTGAGCAGTTCTTC.

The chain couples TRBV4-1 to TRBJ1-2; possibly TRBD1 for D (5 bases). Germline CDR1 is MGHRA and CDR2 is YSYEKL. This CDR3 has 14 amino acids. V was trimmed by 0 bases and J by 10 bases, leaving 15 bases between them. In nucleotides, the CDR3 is TGCGCCAGCAGCCAAGAAAGAGGCAGGGTAGACTACACCTTC. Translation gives CASSQERGRVDYTF.

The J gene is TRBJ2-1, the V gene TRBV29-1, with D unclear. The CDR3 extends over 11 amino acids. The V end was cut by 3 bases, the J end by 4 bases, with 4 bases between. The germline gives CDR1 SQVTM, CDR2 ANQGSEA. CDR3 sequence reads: CSVDLYNEQFF. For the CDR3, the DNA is TGCAGCGTTGACCTTTACAATGAGCAGTTCTTC.

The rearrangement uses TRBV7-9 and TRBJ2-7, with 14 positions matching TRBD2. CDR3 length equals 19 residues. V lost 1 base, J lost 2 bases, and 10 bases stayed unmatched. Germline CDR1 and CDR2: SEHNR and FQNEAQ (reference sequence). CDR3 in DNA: TGTGCCAGCAGCTTAGGGGGACTAGCGGGGGCACCTTCCCCCTACGAGCAGTACTTC. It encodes CASSLGGLAGAPSPYEQYF.

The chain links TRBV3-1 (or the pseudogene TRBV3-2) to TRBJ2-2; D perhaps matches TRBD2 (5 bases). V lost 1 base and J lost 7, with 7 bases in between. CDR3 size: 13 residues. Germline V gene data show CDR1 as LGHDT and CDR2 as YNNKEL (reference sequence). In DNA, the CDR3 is TGTGCCAGCAGCCAAGGAGGGCACGGGGAGCTGTTTTTT. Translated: CASSQGGHGELFF.

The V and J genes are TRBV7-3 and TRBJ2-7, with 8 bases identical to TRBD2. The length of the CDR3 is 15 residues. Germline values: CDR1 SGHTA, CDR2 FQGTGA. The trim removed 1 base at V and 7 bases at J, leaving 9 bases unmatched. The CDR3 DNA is TGTGCCAGCAGCTTAAGCCCGACTAGCGCTGGAGAGCAGTACTTC. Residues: CASSLSPTSAGEQYF.

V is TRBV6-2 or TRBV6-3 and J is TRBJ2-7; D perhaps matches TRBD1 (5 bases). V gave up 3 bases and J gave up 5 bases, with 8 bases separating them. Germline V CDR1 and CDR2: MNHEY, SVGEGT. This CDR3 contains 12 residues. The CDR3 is CASSYPGNEQYF. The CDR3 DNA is TGTGCCAGCAGTTATCCAGGGAACGAGCAGTACTTC.